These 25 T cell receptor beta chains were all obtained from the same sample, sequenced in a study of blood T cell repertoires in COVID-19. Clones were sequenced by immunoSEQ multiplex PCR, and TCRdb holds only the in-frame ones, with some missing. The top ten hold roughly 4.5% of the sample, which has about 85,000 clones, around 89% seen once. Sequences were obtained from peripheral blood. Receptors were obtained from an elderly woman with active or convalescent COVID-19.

CDR3 DNA sequence: TGTGCCAGCAGCCTCCCCTCGGGACAGAATAATTCACCCCTCCACTTT. Translation: CASSLPSGQNNSPLHF. The rearrangement uses TRBV3-1 (or the pseudogene TRBV3-2) and TRBJ1-6; 7 bases map to TRBD1. Germline CDR1 and CDR2: LGHDT and YNNKEL (reference sequence). The length of the CDR3 is 16 residues. V shed 4 bases, J shed 5 bases, and the junction held 8 bases outside the gene matches.

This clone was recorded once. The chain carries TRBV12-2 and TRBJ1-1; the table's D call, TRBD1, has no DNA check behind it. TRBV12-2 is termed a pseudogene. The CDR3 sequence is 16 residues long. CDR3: CASRPQAKQGNTEAFF. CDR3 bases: TGTGCAAGTCGCCCCCAAGCGAAACAGGGGAACACTGAAGCTTTCTTT.

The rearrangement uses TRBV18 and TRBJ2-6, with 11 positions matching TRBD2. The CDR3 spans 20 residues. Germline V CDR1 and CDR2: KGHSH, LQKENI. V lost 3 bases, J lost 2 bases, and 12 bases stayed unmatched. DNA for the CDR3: TGTGCCAGCTCACCCCTCGGGATAGCGGGAGGGCCGGCTGGGGCCAACGTCCTGACTTTC. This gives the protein CASSPLGIAGGPAGANVLTF.

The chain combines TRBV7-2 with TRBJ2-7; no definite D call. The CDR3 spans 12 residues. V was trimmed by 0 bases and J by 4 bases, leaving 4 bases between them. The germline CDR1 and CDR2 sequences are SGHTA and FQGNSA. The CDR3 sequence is CASSLAAYEQYF. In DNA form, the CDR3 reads TGTGCCAGCAGCTTAGCAGCTTACGAGCAGTACTTC.

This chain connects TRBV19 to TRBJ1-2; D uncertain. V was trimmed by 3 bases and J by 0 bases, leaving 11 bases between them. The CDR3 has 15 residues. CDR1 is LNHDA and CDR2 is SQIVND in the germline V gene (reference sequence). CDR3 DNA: TGTGCCAGTAGTATTAATGGGCAGACTAACTATGGCTACACCTTC. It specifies CASSINGQTNYGYTF. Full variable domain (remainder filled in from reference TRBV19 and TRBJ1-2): DGGITQSPKYLFRKEGQNVTLSCEQNLNHDAMYWYRQDPGQGLRLIYYSQIVNDFQKGDIAEGYSVSREKKESFPLTVTSAQKNPTAFYLCASSINGQTNYGYTFGSGTRLTVV.

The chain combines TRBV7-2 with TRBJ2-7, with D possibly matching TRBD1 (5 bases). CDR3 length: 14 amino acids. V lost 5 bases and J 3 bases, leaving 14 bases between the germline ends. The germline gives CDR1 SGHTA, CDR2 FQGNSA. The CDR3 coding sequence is TGTGCCAGCAGCCCAGGGTGGGCGAGCTACGAGCAGTACTTC. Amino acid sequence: CASSPGWASYEQYF.

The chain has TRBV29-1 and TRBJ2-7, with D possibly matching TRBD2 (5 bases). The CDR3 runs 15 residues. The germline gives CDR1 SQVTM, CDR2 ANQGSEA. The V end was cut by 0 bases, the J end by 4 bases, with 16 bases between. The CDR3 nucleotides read TGCAGCGTTGAAGATCGAGGGATCGGAAGTTACGAGCAGTACTTC. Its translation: CSVEDRGIGSYEQYF.

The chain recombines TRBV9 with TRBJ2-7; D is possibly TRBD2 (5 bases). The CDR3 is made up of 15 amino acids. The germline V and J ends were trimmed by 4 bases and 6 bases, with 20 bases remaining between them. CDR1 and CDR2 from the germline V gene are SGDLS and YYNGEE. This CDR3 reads CASSPGWALVGEQYF. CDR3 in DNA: TGTGCCAGCAGCCCGGGGTGGGCATTGGTAGGCGAGCAGTACTTC. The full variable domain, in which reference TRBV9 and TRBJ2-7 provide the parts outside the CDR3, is DSGVTQTPKHLITATGQRVTLRCSPRSGDLSVYWYQQSLDQGLQFLIQYYNGEERAKGNILERFSAQQFPDLHSELNLSSLELGDSALYFCASSPGWALVGEQYFGPGTRLTVT.

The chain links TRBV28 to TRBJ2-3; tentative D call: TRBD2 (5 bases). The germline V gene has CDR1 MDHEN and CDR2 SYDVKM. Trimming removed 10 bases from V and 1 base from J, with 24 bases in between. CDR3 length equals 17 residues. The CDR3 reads CATRLGLRAAGTDTQYF. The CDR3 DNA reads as TGTGCCACCCGGCTCGGTTTGCGGGCTGCGGGCACAGATACGCAGTATTTT.

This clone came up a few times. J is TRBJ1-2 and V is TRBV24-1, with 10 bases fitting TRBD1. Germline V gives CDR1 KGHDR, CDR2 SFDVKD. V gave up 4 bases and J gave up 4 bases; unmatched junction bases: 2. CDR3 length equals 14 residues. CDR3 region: CATSDGTGVYGYTF. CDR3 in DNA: TGTGCCACCAGTGACGGGACAGGGGTCTATGGCTACACCTTC.

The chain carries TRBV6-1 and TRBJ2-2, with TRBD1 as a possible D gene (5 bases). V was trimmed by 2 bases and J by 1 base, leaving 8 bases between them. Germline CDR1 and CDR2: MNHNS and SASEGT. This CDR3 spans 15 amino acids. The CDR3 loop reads CASSETGQNTGELFF. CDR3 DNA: TGTGCCAGCAGTGAAACTGGACAGAACACCGGGGAGCTGTTTTTT.

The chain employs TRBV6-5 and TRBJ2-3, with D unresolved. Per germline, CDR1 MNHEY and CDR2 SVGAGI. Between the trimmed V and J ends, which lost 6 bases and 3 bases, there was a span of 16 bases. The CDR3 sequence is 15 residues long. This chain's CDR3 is CASSLYLERTDTQYF. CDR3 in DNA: TGTGCCAGCAGCCTCTATCTAGAGAGGACAGATACGCAGTATTTT.

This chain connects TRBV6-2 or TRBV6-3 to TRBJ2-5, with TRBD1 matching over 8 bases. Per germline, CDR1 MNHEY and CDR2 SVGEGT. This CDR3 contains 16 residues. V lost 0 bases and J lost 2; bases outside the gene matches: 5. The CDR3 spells CASSYSGTGNQETQYF. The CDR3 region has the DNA TGTGCCAGCAGTTACTCGGGGACAGGAAATCAAGAGACCCAGTACTTC.

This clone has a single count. CDR3 bases: TGTGCCAGCTCTCTAAAAGATGAGCAGTTCTTC. It translates to CASSLKDEQFF. This chain uses TRBV18 with TRBJ2-1; D is ambiguous. This CDR3 spans 11 amino acids. Deletions cut 6 bases from V and 8 bases from J, with 8 bases between. Germline V CDR1 and CDR2: KGHSH, LQKENI.

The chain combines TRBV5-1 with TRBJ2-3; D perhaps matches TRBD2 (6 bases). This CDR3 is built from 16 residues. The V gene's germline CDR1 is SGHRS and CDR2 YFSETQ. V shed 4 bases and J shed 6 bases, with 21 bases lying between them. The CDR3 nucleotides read TGCGCCAGCAGCGCGGGACTTTTTTTAACCCTGGATACGCAGTATTTT. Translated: CASSAGLFLTLDTQYF. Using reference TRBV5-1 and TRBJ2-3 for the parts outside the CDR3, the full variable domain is KAGVTQTPRYLIKTRGQQVTLSCSPISGHRSVSWYQQTPGQGLQFLFEYFSETQRNKGNFPGRFSGRQFSNSRSEMNVSTLELGDSALYLCASSAGLFLTLDTQYFGPGTRLTVL.

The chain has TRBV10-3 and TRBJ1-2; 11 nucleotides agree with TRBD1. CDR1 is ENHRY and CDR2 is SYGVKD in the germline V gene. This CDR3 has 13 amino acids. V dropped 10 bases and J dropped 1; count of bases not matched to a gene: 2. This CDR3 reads CATGTGGNYGYTF. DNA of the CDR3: TGTGCCACCGGGACAGGGGGTAACTATGGCTACACCTTC.

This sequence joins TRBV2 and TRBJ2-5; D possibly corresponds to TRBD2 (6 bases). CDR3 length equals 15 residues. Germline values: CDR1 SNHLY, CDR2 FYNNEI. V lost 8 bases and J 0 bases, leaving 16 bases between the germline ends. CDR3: CASLKEGPYQETQYF. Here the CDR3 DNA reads TGTGCCAGCCTAAAGGAGGGGCCGTACCAAGAGACCCAGTACTTC. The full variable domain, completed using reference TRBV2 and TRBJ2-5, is EPEVTQTPSHQVTQMGQEVILRCVPISNHLYFYWYRQILGQKVEFLVSFYNNEISEKSEIFDDQFSVERPDGSNFTLKIRSTKLEDSAMYFCASLKEGPYQETQYFGPGTRLLVL.

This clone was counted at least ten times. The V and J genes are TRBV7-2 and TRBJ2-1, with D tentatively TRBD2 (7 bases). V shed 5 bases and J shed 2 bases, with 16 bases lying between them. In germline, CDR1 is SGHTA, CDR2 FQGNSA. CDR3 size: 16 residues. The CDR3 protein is CASSPRGGITYNEQFF. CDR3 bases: TGTGCCAGCAGCCCTAGGGGGGGAATTACCTACAATGAGCAGTTCTTC.

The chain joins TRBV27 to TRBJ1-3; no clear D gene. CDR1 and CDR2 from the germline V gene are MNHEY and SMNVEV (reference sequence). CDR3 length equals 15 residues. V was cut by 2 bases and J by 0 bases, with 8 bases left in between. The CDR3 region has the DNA TGTGCCAGCAGTTTAAACGGAGTCTCTGGAAACACCATATATTTT. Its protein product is CASSLNGVSGNTIYF.

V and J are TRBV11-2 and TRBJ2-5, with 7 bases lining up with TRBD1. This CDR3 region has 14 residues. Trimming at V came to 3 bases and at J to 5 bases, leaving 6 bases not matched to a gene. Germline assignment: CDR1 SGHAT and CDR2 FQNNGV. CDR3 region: CASSFDRQGETQYF. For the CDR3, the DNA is TGTGCCAGCAGCTTCGATCGACAGGGCGAGACCCAGTACTTC. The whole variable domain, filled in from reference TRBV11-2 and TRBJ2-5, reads EAGVAQSPRYKIIEKRQSVAFWCNPISGHATLYWYQQILGQGPKLLIQFQNNGVVDDSQLPKDRFSAERLKGVDSTLKIQPAKLEDSAVYLCASSFDRQGETQYFGPGTRLLVL.

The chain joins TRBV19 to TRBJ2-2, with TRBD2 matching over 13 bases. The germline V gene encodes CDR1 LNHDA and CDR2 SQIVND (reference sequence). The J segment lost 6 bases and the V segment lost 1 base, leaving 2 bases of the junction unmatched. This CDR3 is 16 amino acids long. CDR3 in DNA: TGTGCCAGTAGTATAGGGACTAGCGGGAGATCCGGGGAGCTGTTTTTT. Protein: CASSIGTSGRSGELFF.

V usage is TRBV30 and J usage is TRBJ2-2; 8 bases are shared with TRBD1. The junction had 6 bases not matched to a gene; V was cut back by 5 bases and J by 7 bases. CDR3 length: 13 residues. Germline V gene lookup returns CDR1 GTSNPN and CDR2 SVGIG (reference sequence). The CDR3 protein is CAWGRGRDGELFF. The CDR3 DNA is TGTGCCTGGGGCAGGGGGCGGGACGGGGAGCTGTTTTTT.

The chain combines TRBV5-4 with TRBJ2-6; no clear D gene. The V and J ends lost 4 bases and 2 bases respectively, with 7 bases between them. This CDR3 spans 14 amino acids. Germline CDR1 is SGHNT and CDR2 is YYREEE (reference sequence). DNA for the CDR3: TGTGCCAGCAGCGGCATACCTGGGGCCAACGTCCTGACTTTC. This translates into CASSGIPGANVLTF.

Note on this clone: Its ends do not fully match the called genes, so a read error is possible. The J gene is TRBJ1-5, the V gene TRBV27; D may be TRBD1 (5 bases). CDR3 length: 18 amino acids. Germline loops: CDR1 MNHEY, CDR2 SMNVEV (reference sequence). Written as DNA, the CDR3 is TGTACCAGCAGTTTATCGGTAGCTCCCTCAGGGTACTTGCAGCCCCAGCATTTT. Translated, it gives CTSSLSVAPSGYLQPQHF.

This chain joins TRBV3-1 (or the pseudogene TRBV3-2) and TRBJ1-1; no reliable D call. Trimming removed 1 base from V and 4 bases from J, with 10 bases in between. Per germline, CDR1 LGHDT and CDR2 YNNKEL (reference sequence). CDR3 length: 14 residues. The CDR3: CASSQGFAGTEAFF. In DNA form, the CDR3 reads TGTGCCAGCAGCCAAGGTTTCGCCGGCACTGAAGCTTTCTTT.